The rows below give T cell receptor beta chains drawn from one sample of a study of blood T cell repertoires in COVID-19. TCRdb's table, derived via immunoSEQ multiplex PCR, lists solely in-frame clones and lacks some. The sample holds about 18,000 clones, around three quarters seen once. The sample was peripheral blood. Receptor source: a man between 65 and 85 years old with COVID-19, enrolled during active disease. CDR3s include the opening cysteine and the closing phenylalanine or tryptophan. D genes are given only for firm matches. Clone size, where shown, is once, few, many, or a class for clones that have expanded.

D gene	V gene	J gene	clone size	CDR3 protein	CDR3 DNA
TRBD1	TRBV4-2	TRBJ1-2	.	CASSQDGAQGVNYGYTF	TGTGCCAGCAGCCAAGACGGGGCACAGGGGGTGAACTATGGCTACACCTTC
TRBD1	TRBV27	TRBJ2-7	once	CASSLEGGRYEQYF	TGTGCCAGCAGTTTAGAAGGGGGCCGGTACGAGCAGTACTTC
TRBD1	TRBV5-5	TRBJ1-1	once	CASSTDRAAEAFF	TGTGCCAGCAGCACGGACAGGGCCGCTGAAGCTTTCTTT
.	TRBV3-1/TRBV3-2	TRBJ2-3	once	CASSQKKGRGEADTQYF	TGTGCCAGCAGCCAAAAAAAGGGCAGGGGAGAGGCAGATACGCAGTATTTT
.	TRBV27	TRBJ1-5	.	CASSLTRDSIQHF	TGTGCCAGCAGTTTGACCCGGGACTCAATACAGCATTTT
.	TRBV9	TRBJ1-6	.	CASSAGHTNSPLHF	TGTGCCAGCAGCGCGGGACACACTAATTCACCCCTCCACTTT
.	TRBV27	TRBJ2-7	medium-sized	CASSLAVSGPYEQYF	TGTGCCAGCAGCCTAGCCGTCAGTGGCCCCTACGAGCAGTACTTC
TRBD2	TRBV18	TRBJ2-3	.	CASSGTNGDTQYF	TGTGCCAGCTCCGGGACTAACGGAGATACGCAGTATTTT
.	TRBV7-8	TRBJ1-2	.	CASSPRAKAGGYTF	TGTGCCAGCAGCCCCCGGGCCAAAGCGGGAGGCTACACCTTC
.	TRBV29-1	TRBJ1-5	.	CSVVSGNQPQHF	TGCAGCGTTGTGTCAGGGAATCAGCCCCAGCATTTT
.	TRBV29-1	TRBJ1-2	.	CSVSPGVNYGYTF	TGCAGCGTTTCGCCAGGGGTTAACTATGGCTACACCTTC
.	TRBV24-1	TRBJ2-3	.	CATSGSTSTDTQYF	TGTGCCACCAGTGGTTCCACTAGCACAGATACGCAGTATTTT
TRBD2	TRBV3-1/TRBV3-2	TRBJ2-1	.	CASSLSSGSGHEQFF	TGTGCCAGCAGCCTTTCTAGCGGGAGTGGGCATGAGCAGTTCTTC
.	TRBV6-2/TRBV6-3	TRBJ1-5	.	CASSSLLQDLSNQPQHF	TGTGCCAGCAGTTCCCTCCTACAGGACCTTAGCAATCAGCCCCAGCATTTT
TRBD2	TRBV28	TRBJ2-7	few	CASSFASGGYEQYF	TGTGCCAGCAGTTTTGCTAGCGGGGGCTACGAGCAGTACTTC
TRBD1	TRBV19	TRBJ1-1	.	CASRGQGFSEAFF	TGTGCCAGTAGGGGACAGGGTTTTTCTGAAGCTTTCTTT
.	TRBV4-1	TRBJ1-5	.	CASSQEGGSLRTQHF	TGCGCCAGCAGCCAAGAAGGCGGAAGTTTAAGAACCCAGCATTTT
.	TRBV24-1	TRBJ1-2	.	CATSGDDSYYGYTF	TGTGCCACCAGTGGCGATGACTCGTACTATGGCTACACCTTC
.	TRBV6-2/TRBV6-3	TRBJ2-5	few	CASSYDRPYQETQYF	TGTGCCAGCAGTTACGACAGACCGTACCAAGAGACCCAGTACTTC
.	TRBV15	TRBJ1-5	.	CATSRGIGQPQHF	TGTGCCACCAGCCGGGGGATCGGTCAGCCCCAGCATTTT
TRBD1	TRBV29-1	TRBJ2-7	.	CSVQGTGSYEQYF	TGCAGCGTTCAAGGGACAGGGAGCTACGAGCAGTACTTC
.	TRBV7-8	TRBJ1-2	.	CASSLAGGVSSYGYTF	TGTGCCAGCAGCTTAGCGGGCGGGGTTTCTAGCTATGGCTACACCTTC
.	TRBV2	TRBJ2-1	.	CASSVDEHSYNEQFF	TGTGCCAGCAGTGTAGATGAGCACTCCTACAATGAGCAGTTCTTC
.	TRBV28	TRBJ1-2	.	CASRGSPNYGYTF	TGTGCCAGCCGGGGGAGTCCTAACTATGGCTACACCTTC
.	TRBV3-1/TRBV3-2	TRBJ1-2	.	CASSQGGGVYGYTF	TGTGCCAGCAGCCAAGGTGGGGGCGTTTATGGCTACACCTTC
.	TRBV18	TRBJ1-4	.	CASSGLSGNEKLFF	TGTGCCAGCTCGGGACTGTCAGGAAATGAAAAACTGTTTTTT
.	TRBV2	TRBJ2-5	once	CAVPDTRETQYF	TGTGCCGTTCCAGATACCAGGGAGACCCAGTACTTC
.	TRBV6-5	TRBJ2-7	.	CASSLTDSSSYEQYF	TGTGCCAGCAGTCTTACGGACTCCTCCTCCTACGAGCAGTACTTC
TRBD1	TRBV10-1	TRBJ2-7	.	CASSESWDRIYEQYF	TGCGCCAGCAGTGAGTCTTGGGACAGGATTTACGAGCAGTACTTC
.	TRBV7-2	TRBJ1-5	once	CASSSTGVGQPQHF	TGTGCCAGCAGCTCTACGGGTGTAGGTCAGCCCCAGCATTTT
TRBD1	TRBV29-1	TRBJ1-1	few	CSATGQMNTEAFF	TGCAGCGCAACGGGACAGATGAACACTGAAGCTTTCTTT
TRBD1	TRBV19	TRBJ1-5	.	CASRPGQGNFNQPQHF	TGTGCCAGTAGACCGGGACAGGGGAACTTCAATCAGCCCCAGCATTTT
.	TRBV18	TRBJ1-6	.	CASSLPGRGSPLHF	TGTGCCAGCTCACTTCCTGGCCGAGGTTCACCCCTCCACTTT
TRBD1	TRBV11-2	TRBJ2-7	.	CASSPGQGSYEQYF	TGTGCCAGCAGCCCGGGACAGGGGAGCTACGAGCAGTACTTC
TRBD2	TRBV3-1/TRBV3-2	TRBJ2-1	.	CASSHGAGVQGEQFF	TGTGCCAGCAGCCATGGAGCGGGGGTTCAGGGAGAGCAGTTCTTC